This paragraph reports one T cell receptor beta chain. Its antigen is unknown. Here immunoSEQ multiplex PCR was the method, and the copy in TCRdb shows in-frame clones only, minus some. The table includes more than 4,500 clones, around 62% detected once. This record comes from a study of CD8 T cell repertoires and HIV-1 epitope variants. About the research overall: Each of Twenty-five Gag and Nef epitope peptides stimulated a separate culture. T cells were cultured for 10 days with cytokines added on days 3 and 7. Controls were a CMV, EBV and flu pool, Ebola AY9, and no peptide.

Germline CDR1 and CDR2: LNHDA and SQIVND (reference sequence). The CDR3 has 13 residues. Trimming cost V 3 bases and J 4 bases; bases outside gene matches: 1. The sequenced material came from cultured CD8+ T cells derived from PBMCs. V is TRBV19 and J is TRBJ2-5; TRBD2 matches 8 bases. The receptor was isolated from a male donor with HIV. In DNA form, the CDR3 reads TGTGCCAGTAGTATCGGGAGGGGAGAGACCCAGTACTTC. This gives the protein CASSIGRGETQYF.